Listed below are T cell receptor beta chains from one sample, sequenced in a study of blood T cell repertoires in COVID-19. This table comes from immunoSEQ multiplex PCR, and its TCRdb copy is limited to in-frame clones, with some not included. Of around 250,000 clones listed, 70% to 90% are singletons. What was sequenced was peripheral blood. Receptors were obtained from a human donor in a cohort sampled during active COVID-19. Both conserved end residues are part of each CDR3. The D gene is left open where the match is weak.

CDR3 protein: CASSSRGSSGNTIYF
CDR3 DNA: TGTGCCAGCAGCTCCAGGGGGTCCTCTGGAAACACCATATATTTT
J gene: TRBJ1-3
V gene: TRBV5-6
D gene: TRBD1

CDR3 protein: CATAEGFLDQPQHF
CDR3 DNA: TGTGCCACCGCAGAGGGATTTCTCGATCAGCCCCAGCATTTT
J gene: TRBJ1-5
V gene: TRBV27
D gene: .

CDR3 protein: CASSGGGAMDEQFF
CDR3 DNA: TGTGCCAGCAGTGGCGGGGGGGCTATGGATGAGCAGTTCTTC
J gene: TRBJ2-1
V gene: TRBV9
D gene: TRBD2

CDR3 protein: CASSPSGEHQPQHF
CDR3 DNA: TGTGCCAGCTCACCTTCAGGGGAGCATCAGCCCCAGCATTTT
J gene: TRBJ1-5
V gene: TRBV18
D gene: .

CDR3 protein: CASRTGTVAYEQYF
CDR3 DNA: TGTGCCAGCAGGACCGGGACAGTGGCCTACGAGCAGTACTTC
J gene: TRBJ2-7
V gene: TRBV6-5
D gene: TRBD1

CDR3 protein: CASSISGQARKWFF
CDR3 DNA: TGTGCCAGTAGTATAAGCGGGCAGGCTAGAAAGTGGTTTTTT
J gene: TRBJ1-4
V gene: TRBV19
D gene: .

CDR3 protein: CASSIRPGAEAFF
CDR3 DNA: TGTGCCAGTAGTATTAGGCCGGGGGCTGAAGCTTTCTTT
J gene: TRBJ1-1
V gene: TRBV19
D gene: .

CDR3 protein: CASSLQGNYGYTF
CDR3 DNA: TGTGCCAGCAGCTTACAGGGGAATTATGGCTACACCTTC
J gene: TRBJ1-2
V gene: TRBV7-9
D gene: .

CDR3 protein: CASSSSIAGENEQYF
CDR3 DNA: TGTGCCAGCAGCTCTTCAATTGCGGGAGAGAACGAGCAGTACTTC
J gene: TRBJ2-7
V gene: TRBV9
D gene: TRBD2

CDR3 protein: CASSLGDSHYEQYF
CDR3 DNA: TGCGCCAGCAGCTTAGGCGACAGCCACTACGAGCAGTACTTC
J gene: TRBJ2-7
V gene: TRBV5-1
D gene: .